This T cell receptor (beta chain) was identified during a study of long-term antiretroviral therapy in people with HIV. Study-level points and caveats: Information pertaining to ART adherence, viral resistance or therapeutic modifications was not obtained. Following ART, diversity rose but still fell short of transplant donor controls. Pre-ART expanded clones dominated the repertoire at every time point.

In the case of this clone: What it recognizes is unknown.

Researchers report immunoSEQ v3.0 was run at survey level. Sequenced by immunoSEQ multiplex PCR; TCRdb stores in-frame clones only, minus some. The sample holds roughly 32,000 clones, 97% seen once. Per germline, CDR1 WSHSY and CDR2 SAAADI. The CDR3 contains 18 residues. V was shortened by 1 base and J by 3 bases, with 20 bases between the two germline ends. This TCR was recovered from a man aged 25-40 years with HIV. The source was unsorted PBMCs, collected 7.6 years after starting antiretroviral therapy. The chain is built from TRBV10-2 and TRBJ2-3, with TRBD2 as a possible D gene (6 bases). The CDR3 DNA sequence: TGCGCCAGCAGTGAGTTTCCAAGTAGTGGGACTGAGACAGATACGCAGTATTTT. Translation gives CASSEFPSSGTETDTQYF.